These 9 T cell receptor beta chains share one sample of origin, sequenced in a study of blood T cell repertoires in COVID-19. The table came from immunoSEQ multiplex PCR; TCRdb's copy has only in-frame clones and leaves some out. This sample has around 120,000 clones, with roughly 90% found just once. Sequences were obtained from peripheral blood. These receptors were collected from a man aged 45-60 years with acute or convalescent COVID-19.

The chain combines TRBV5-1 with TRBJ2-1, with 8 bases fitting TRBD1. Trimming removed 4 bases from V and 5 bases from J; junction bases left unmatched: 5. The CDR3 loop spans 14 amino acids. Per germline, CDR1 SGHRS and CDR2 YFSETQ. The CDR3 DNA is TGCGCCAGCAGCAGGGGACAGGCAAACAATGAGCAGTTCTTC. Amino acids: CASSRGQANNEQFF.

The chain has TRBV13 and TRBJ1-1; 7 bases map to TRBD1. With V trimmed by 5 bases and J by 1 base, 10 bases remained unmatched. This CDR3 is 16 amino acids long. CDR1 is PRHDT and CDR2 is FYEKMQ in the germline V gene (reference sequence). CDR3 region: CASSPRQGWGNTEAFF. For the CDR3, the DNA is TGTGCCAGCAGCCCGAGACAGGGCTGGGGGAACACTGAAGCTTTCTTT.

The chain links TRBV14 to TRBJ2-5, with TRBD1 matching 12 bases. The V segment lost 4 bases and the J segment 5 bases; nucleotides outside the gene matches: 14. Germline CDR1 reads SGHDN; CDR2 reads FVKESK. The CDR3 consists of 18 residues. The CDR3 DNA sequence: TGTGCCAGCAGCCTCCCCGGGACAGGGGGCCACCTGGTCGAGACCCAGTACTTC. It codes for CASSLPGTGGHLVETQYF.

The rearrangement joins TRBV6-5 to TRBJ1-3, with 8 bases fitting TRBD1. Germline-derived CDR1 and CDR2 are MNHEY and SVGAGI. The CDR3 sequence is 15 residues long. V lost 6 bases to trimming and J lost 4 bases; unmatched junction nucleotides: 8. The CDR3 loop is CASSPGQGGGNTIYF. The CDR3 DNA reads TGTGCCAGCAGCCCCGGACAGGGTGGAGGAAACACCATATATTTT.

The rearrangement links TRBV28 to TRBJ1-6; 7 nucleotides line up with TRBD1. This CDR3 has 15 residues. The ends lost 5 bases at V and 5 bases at J; junction bases unmatched: 6. CDR1 is MDHEN, CDR2 SYDVKM, per germline. The CDR3 sequence is CASSPWDRNNSPLHF. The CDR3 nucleotides read TGTGCCAGCAGTCCATGGGACAGAAATAATTCACCCCTCCACTTT.

This clone was counted between two and nine times. The chain carries TRBV19 and TRBJ2-1; no clear D gene. Germline CDR1 LNHDA, CDR2 SQIVND (reference sequence). CDR3 size: 11 residues. V was trimmed by 5 bases and J by 9 bases, leaving 8 bases between them. The CDR3 sequence is CASSRNSEQFF. CDR3 sequence (DNA): TGTGCCAGTAGTCGAAACAGTGAGCAGTTCTTC.

The chain couples TRBV11-2 to TRBJ1-2, with D maybe TRBD1 (6 bases). The CDR3 totals 18 residues. The germline V gene encodes CDR1 SGHAT and CDR2 FQNNGV. The germline V and J ends were trimmed by 5 bases and 3 bases, with 25 bases remaining between them. The CDR3 is CASSLSRSGGQTYYGYTF. The DNA of the CDR3 is TGTGCCAGCAGCCTATCGCGCTCTGGCGGACAGACCTACTATGGCTACACCTTC.

DNA for the CDR3: TGTGCCAGCAGCAAGGGGACAGGGAGGTACAATGAGCAGTTCTTC. Translation: CASSKGTGRYNEQFF. The J gene is TRBJ2-1, the V gene TRBV11-3, with 9 bases that match TRBD1. J lost 4 bases, V lost 5 bases, and 6 bases had no gene match. Per germline, CDR1 SGHNT and CDR2 YENEEA. This CDR3 contains 15 residues.

V gene TRBV5-1 combines with J gene TRBJ1-6; 7 bases map to TRBD1. Germline CDR1 is SGHRS and CDR2 is YFSETQ. J was trimmed by 4 bases and V by 3 bases; bases with no gene match: 4. CDR3 length equals 15 residues. The CDR3 loop is CASSWDSGYNSPLHF. The CDR3 coding sequence is TGCGCCAGCAGCTGGGACAGTGGGTATAATTCACCCCTCCACTTT.